Listed below are T cell receptor beta chains from one sample, sequenced in a study of T cells in Graves' hyperthyroidism and ophthalmopathy. TCRdb itself ran the multiplex PCR reads through MiXCR, one entry per CDR3 protein. The sample contains about 610,000 distinct CDR3 sequences, roughly 14% of which appear only once. The sequenced sample consisted of blood. The receptor source for this set is a woman aged 35 to 49 with Graves' ophthalmopathy. The CDR3 runs from the conserved cysteine through the conserved F or W. The order of the fields is V gene, J gene, clone size, CDR3 protein. Size is omitted from some rows. Given values are once, few, many or a class for expanded clones.

>TRBV6-2/TRBV6-3|TRBJ2-7|few
CASSYSSLYIYEQYF
>TRBV28|TRBJ1-1|many
CASSFLLMDTEAFF
>TRBV3-1|TRBJ2-3|few
CASGRRVTDTQYF
>TRBV10-2|TRBJ2-7|many
CASTWDRFWGEQYF
>TRBV11-2|TRBJ1-2|many
CASSHGGWGVGGNTF
>TRBV19|TRBJ1-5|NA
CSNQPQHF
>TRBV7-3|TRBJ1-1|many
CASSQRAYTEAFF
>TRBV12-3/TRBV12-4|TRBJ2-2|many
CASTSRGGPTGELFF
>TRBV6-1|TRBJ1-3|many
CASSEVGGSGNTIYF
>TRBV6-5|TRBJ2-2|NA
CASSYPGRSTGELFF
>TRBV11-2|TRBJ1-2|NA
CASSLAGGHYGYTF
>TRBV30|TRBJ1-5|NA
CAWSRDWGTQHF
>TRBV5-1|TRBJ1-1|NA
CASSLGPGINTEAFF
>TRBV7-3|TRBJ2-5|few
CASSPLGRASQETQYF
>TRBV19|TRBJ2-7|many
CASREGNEQYF
>TRBV2|TRBJ2-7|NA
CASSAGPDRVNSYEQYF
>TRBV12-3/TRBV12-4|TRBJ2-7|many
CASSKNLAFYEQYF
>TRBV7-2|TRBJ2-7|many
CASSPMGGDTYEQYF
>TRBV4-2|TRBJ1-2|many
CASSQDISLPGYTF
>TRBV4-3|TRBJ1-3|NA
CASSQSRAGTSGNTIYF
>TRBV7-9|TRBJ2-7|many
CASSLAESSYEQYF
>TRBV2|TRBJ2-1|many
CASLGLADNEQFF
>TRBV10-3|TRBJ1-2|many
CATQFGPGGYGYTF
>TRBV30|TRBJ2-6|NA
CAWSKGGANVLTF
>TRBV4-2|TRBJ1-2|NA
CASSQDEAGSYGYTF
>TRBV4-3|TRBJ2-6|many
CASSQDYSIGANVLTF
>TRBV10-3|TRBJ1-5|NA
CAIRGQNNQPQHF
>TRBV11-3|TRBJ2-7|NA
CASSSKPRAEYEQYF
>TRBV11-2|TRBJ1-2|many
CASSPNRDYGYTF
>TRBV11-2|TRBJ2-3|few
CASSFRFSGGGDTQYF
>TRBV19|TRBJ2-2|many
CASSMTGAFNTGELFF
>TRBV6-5|TRBJ2-2|NA
CASSYGGTAAGELFF
>TRBV12-5|TRBJ2-1|many
CASGLSGHYNEQFF
>TRBV6-2/TRBV6-3|TRBJ1-1|many
CASEPSLNTEAFF
>TRBV28|TRBJ1-2|many
CASSFKGVYYGYTF
>TRBV27|TRBJ1-1|many
CASSSPGGGGLNTEAFF
>TRBV4-1|TRBJ1-2|NA
CASGRTGGSENGYTF
>TRBV5-1|TRBJ2-2|many
CASSLEAGNTGELFF
>TRBV28|TRBJ1-5|many
CASSLTVNQPQHF
>TRBV7-2|TRBJ2-5|few
CASSSQGRRQYF
>TRBV6-1|TRBJ1-2|NA
CASSAVGQAKRGYTF
>TRBV28|TRBJ1-1|NA
CASSPDTGYTEAFF
>TRBV2|TRBJ2-5|NA
CASSGNPGLAAPQETQYF
>TRBV4-1|TRBJ1-2|NA
CASSQEGQGYYGYTF
>TRBV27|TRBJ1-2|few
CASSSGAANYGYTF
>TRBV20-1|TRBJ2-7|many
CSAKKAGLAYEQYF
>TRBV20-1|TRBJ1-5|many
CSARDPGEPQHF
>TRBV6-1|TRBJ2-7|many
CASSEDQPYEQYF
>TRBV4-1|TRBJ2-7|many
CASSHTSGSTYEQYF
>TRBV7-9|TRBJ1-3|many
CASSQEWESGNTIYF
>TRBV12-3/TRBV12-4|TRBJ1-1|many
CASSFSGGNGEAFF
>TRBV2|TRBJ1-2|NA
CASRYSVAGGYTF
>TRBV30|TRBJ1-1|many
CAWRATDRAVLEAFF
>TRBV7-6|TRBJ1-1|many
CASSLQGAAEAFF
>TRBV10-3|TRBJ2-5|many
CAISEADKQETQYF
>TRBV3-1|TRBJ2-5|NA
CASSQDTTGDPHETQYF
>TRBV29-1|TRBJ1-1|many
CSAHGIQNTEAFF